Below are 9 T cell receptor beta chains sequenced from a single sample in a study of OX40 agonist ivuxolimab in advanced cancers. TCRdb keeps only in-frame clones here, not all; method: immunoSEQ multiplex PCR. The table records tens of thousands of clones, 87% of them present only once. The input for sequencing was CD4+ or CD8+ T cells sorted from blood, taken in a trial of the OX40 agonist ivuxolimab. All receptors derive from an adult with an advanced solid tumor such as melanoma, head and neck, liver or kidney cancer.

In DNA, the CDR3 is TGTGCCAGCAGTCCGGGACAGCGAACCGCGGAGCAGTACTTC. Amino acids: CASSPGQRTAEQYF. This chain joins TRBV28 and TRBJ2-7; 7 bases map to TRBD1. CDR1 is MDHEN and CDR2 is SYDVKM in the germline V gene. The V and J ends lost 5 bases and 7 bases, in that order; junction bases with no gene match: 11. This CDR3 spans 14 amino acids. The variable domain in full, completed from reference TRBV28 and TRBJ2-7, reads DVKVTQSSRYLVKRTGEKVFLECVQDMDHENMFWYRQDPGLGLRLIYFSYDVKMKEKGDIPEGYSVSREKKERFSLILESASTNQTSMYLCASSPGQRTAEQYFGPGTRLTVT.

The rearrangement joins TRBV5-1 to TRBJ2-1; TRBD1 might be the D (5 bases). V was trimmed by 1 base and J by 7 bases, leaving 6 bases between them. The CDR3 extends over 12 amino acids. The V gene's germline CDR1 is SGHRS and CDR2 YFSETQ. The CDR3: CASSLQGNEQFF. The CDR3 coding sequence is TGCGCCAGCAGCTTGCAGGGTAATGAGCAGTTCTTC.

V is TRBV6-1 and J is TRBJ2-5; D gene unclear. The V gene lost 1 base and the J gene lost 5 bases, with 11 bases spanning the gap. Looked up from germline, CDR1 is MNHNS and CDR2 is SASEGT. The CDR3 loop spans 14 amino acids. The chain's CDR3 is CASSEGLGLETQYF. CDR3 coding DNA: TGTGCCAGCAGTGAAGGTCTGGGGTTGGAGACCCAGTACTTC.

This chain uses TRBV5-4 with TRBJ2-7; a weak D match, TRBD2 (5 bases). The germline V gene encodes CDR1 SGHNT and CDR2 YYREEE (reference sequence). Trimming took off 0 bases at V and 2 bases at J, with 9 bases between the two ends. The CDR3 consists of 14 residues. The CDR3 reads CASSLGGNPYEQYF. The CDR3 coding sequence is TGTGCCAGCAGCTTGGGAGGGAACCCCTACGAGCAGTACTTC.

The chain employs TRBV20-1 and TRBJ1-2; D ambiguous. The CDR3 is 11 amino acids. The V gene lost 2 bases and the J gene lost 13 bases, with 14 bases spanning the gap. Germline CDR1 is DFQATT and CDR2 is SNEGSKA (reference sequence). This CDR3 reads CSARYDQACTF. The CDR3 nucleotides are TGCAGTGCTAGATACGACCAGGCTTGCACCTTC.

The rearrangement uses TRBV2 and TRBJ2-1; D is unresolved. Looked up from germline, CDR1 is SNHLY and CDR2 is FYNNEI. Trimming stripped 5 bases from V and 16 bases from J, with 12 bases between. CDR3 size: 10 residues. CDR3 in DNA: TGTGCCAGCAGTCCCCCTACTACTTTCTTC. It encodes CASSPPTTFF.

The genes are TRBV9 and TRBJ1-1, with D possibly matching TRBD1 (5 bases). V lost 4 bases and J 1 base, leaving 8 bases between the germline ends. Germline CDR1 reads SGDLS; CDR2 reads YYNGEE. The CDR3 spans 13 residues. As DNA, the CDR3 is TGTGCCAGCAGCTCAGGACAGAACACTGAAGCTTTCTTT. Protein: CASSSGQNTEAFF.

The chain employs TRBV11-2 and TRBJ2-1; 9 nucleotides line up with TRBD2. The V and J ends lost 2 bases and 3 bases, in that order; junction bases with no gene match: 8. This CDR3 is built from 17 residues. The germline V gene has CDR1 SGHAT and CDR2 FQNNGV. CDR3 coding DNA: TGTGCCAGCAGCTTATATAGCGGGGGAGATAACTACAATGAGCAGTTCTTC. Its protein product is CASSLYSGGDNYNEQFF.

The chain joins TRBV6-6 to TRBJ1-2; TRBD1 matches at 7 bases. The CDR3 is made up of 15 amino acids. Germline V CDR1 and CDR2: MNHNY, SVGAGI (reference sequence). J gave up 5 bases and V 9 bases, and 15 bases lay outside the gene matches. The CDR3 region is CASGTAPATYYGYTF. In nucleotides, the CDR3 is TGTGCCAGTGGGACAGCACCCGCTACGTATTATGGCTACACCTTC.